This T cell receptor (beta chain) was sequenced for a study of blood T cell repertoires in COVID-19. Generated by immunoSEQ multiplex PCR, the TCRdb table keeps only in-frame clones and is missing some. The top ten hold over 6.5% of the sample, which has 190,000 or so clones, 80% to 85% seen once. V lost 1 base, J lost 3 bases, and 7 bases lay in between. The CDR3 length is 13 residues. The germline V gene encodes CDR1 MNHNS and CDR2 SASEGT. Sequencing was performed on PBMCs or T cells enriched from blood (not recorded which). The receptor was isolated from a man aged 35 to 55 who had recovered from COVID-19. The chain has TRBV6-1 and TRBJ2-7, with a weak D call TRBD1 (5 bases). The CDR3 here is CASSEGQNYEQYF. The CDR3 DNA reads as TGTGCCAGCAGTGAAGGACAGAACTACGAGCAGTACTTC.